This TCR beta chain was retrieved from a study of T cells in Graves' hyperthyroidism and ophthalmopathy. V lost 3 bases and J lost 6, with 14 bases in between. Germline CDR1 and CDR2: LGHDT and YNNKEL (reference sequence). The CDR3 is 14 amino acids. Study-level findings and limits: Ophthalmopathy was separated from stable hyperthyroidism by a 13 V-J model.

The TCR beta CDR3 regions underwent amplification using RNA transcripts as the source. A first-round RT-PCR of the TCR CDR3 used the HTBI primer set. One entry per CDR3 protein results from TCRdb running MiXCR on the multiplex PCR reads. In the table there are a few hundred thousand distinct CDR3 sequences, 15% to 20% of which are singletons. Individuals with ophthalmopathy presented a Clinical Activity Score of at least 3, a NOSPECS grade of at least 4 and a duration under 3 months. In its sample, this clonotype was seen many times. Its antigen is unknown. Sample: blood. The chain carries TRBV3-1 and TRBJ2-5; a possible D gene is TRBD2 (7 bases). This clonotype originated in a middle-aged woman with Graves' ophthalmopathy. The CDR3: CASSHPTGGQTQYF. As DNA, the CDR3 is TGTGCCAGCAGCCATCCTACGGGGGGCCAGACCCAGTACTTC.